The clone carrying this T cell receptor beta chain was seen a few times. There are 14 residues in the CDR3. Germline CDR1 is SQVTM and CDR2 is ANQGSEA. V was shortened by 3 bases and J by 1 base, with 12 bases between the two germline ends. The data originate from a study of T cells in localized non-small cell lung cancer. TCRdb's table, derived via immunoSEQ multiplex PCR, lists solely in-frame clones and lacks some. Among around 6,700 clones listed, around 40% were seen once. This sample comprised lung tumor tissue, obtained before any cancer treatment. This chain uses TRBV29-1 with TRBJ1-1, with D perhaps matching TRBD1 (6 bases). The receptor comes from a man between 35 and 75 years old with stage III lung adenocarcinoma. The CDR3 reads CSVEGDTQNTEAFF. CDR3 nucleotide sequence: TGCAGCGTTGAGGGGGACACGCAGAACACTGAAGCTTTCTTT.